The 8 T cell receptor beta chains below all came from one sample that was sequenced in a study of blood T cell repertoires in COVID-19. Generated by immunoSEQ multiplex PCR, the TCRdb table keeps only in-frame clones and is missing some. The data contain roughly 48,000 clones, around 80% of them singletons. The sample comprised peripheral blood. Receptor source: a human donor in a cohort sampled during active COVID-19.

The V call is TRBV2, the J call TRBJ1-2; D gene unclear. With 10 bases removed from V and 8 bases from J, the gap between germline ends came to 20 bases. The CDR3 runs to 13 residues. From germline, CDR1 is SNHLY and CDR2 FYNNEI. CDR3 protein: CATMGRTTSGYTF. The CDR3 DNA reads TGTGCCACCATGGGCAGAACGACCTCCGGCTACACCTTC.

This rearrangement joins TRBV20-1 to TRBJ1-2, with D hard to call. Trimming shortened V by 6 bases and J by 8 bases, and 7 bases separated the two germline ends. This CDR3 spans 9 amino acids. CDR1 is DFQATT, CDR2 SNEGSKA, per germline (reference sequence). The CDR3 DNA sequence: TGCAGTGCCATAGAGGGCTACACCTTC. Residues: CSAIEGYTF.

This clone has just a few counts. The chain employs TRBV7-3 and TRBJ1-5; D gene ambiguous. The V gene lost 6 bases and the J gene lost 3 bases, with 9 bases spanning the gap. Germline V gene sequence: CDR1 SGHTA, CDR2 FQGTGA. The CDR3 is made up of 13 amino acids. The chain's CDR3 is CASSSQVNQPQHF. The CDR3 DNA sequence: TGTGCCAGCAGTTCCCAGGTCAATCAGCCCCAGCATTTT.

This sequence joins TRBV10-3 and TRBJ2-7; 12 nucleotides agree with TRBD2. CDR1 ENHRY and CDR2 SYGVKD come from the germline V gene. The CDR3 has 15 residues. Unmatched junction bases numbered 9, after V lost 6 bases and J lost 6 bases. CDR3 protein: CAIRSSGGAVAEQYF. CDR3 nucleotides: TGTGCCATCAGATCTAGCGGGGGGGCAGTGGCCGAGCAGTACTTC.

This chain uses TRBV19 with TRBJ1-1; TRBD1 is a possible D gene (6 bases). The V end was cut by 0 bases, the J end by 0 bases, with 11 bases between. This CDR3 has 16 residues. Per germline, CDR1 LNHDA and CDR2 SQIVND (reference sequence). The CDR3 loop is CASSIDPGQMNTEAFF. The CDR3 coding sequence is TGTGCCAGTAGTATAGATCCCGGACAGATGAACACTGAAGCTTTCTTT.

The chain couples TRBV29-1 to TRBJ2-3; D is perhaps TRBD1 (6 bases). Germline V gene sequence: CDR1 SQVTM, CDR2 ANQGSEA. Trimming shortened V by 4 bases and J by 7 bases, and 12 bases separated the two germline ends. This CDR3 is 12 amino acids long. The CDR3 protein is CSVAQGSNTQYF. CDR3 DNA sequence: TGCAGCGTTGCCCAGGGGTCAAATACGCAGTATTTT.

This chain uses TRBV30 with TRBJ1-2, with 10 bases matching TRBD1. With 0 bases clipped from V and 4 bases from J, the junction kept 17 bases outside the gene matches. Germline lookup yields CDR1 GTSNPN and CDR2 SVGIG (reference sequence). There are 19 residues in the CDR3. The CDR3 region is CAWSVVKSPGQGSTYGYTF. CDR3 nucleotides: TGTGCCTGGAGTGTAGTTAAATCACCGGGACAGGGGTCGACCTATGGCTACACCTTC.

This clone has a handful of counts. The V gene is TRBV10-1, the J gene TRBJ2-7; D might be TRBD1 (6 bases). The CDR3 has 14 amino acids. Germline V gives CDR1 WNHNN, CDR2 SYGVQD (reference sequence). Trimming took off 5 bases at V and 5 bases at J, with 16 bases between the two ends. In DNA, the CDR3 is TGCGCCAGCAGTACTTGGACAGCAGTGAACGAGCAGTACTTC. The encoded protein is CASSTWTAVNEQYF.